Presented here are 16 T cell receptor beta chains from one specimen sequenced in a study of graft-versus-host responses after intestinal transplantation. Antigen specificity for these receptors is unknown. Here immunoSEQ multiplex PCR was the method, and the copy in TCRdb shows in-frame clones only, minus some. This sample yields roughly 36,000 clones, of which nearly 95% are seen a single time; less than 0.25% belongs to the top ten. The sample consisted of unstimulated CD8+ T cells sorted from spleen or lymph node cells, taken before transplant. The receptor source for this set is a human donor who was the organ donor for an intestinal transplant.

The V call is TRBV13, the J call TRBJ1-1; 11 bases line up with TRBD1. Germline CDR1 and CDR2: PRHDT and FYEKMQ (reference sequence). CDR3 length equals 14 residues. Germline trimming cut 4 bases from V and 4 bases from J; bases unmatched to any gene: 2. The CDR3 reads CASSYGTGGTEAFF. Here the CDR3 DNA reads TGTGCCAGCAGCTACGGGACAGGGGGCACTGAAGCTTTCTTT.

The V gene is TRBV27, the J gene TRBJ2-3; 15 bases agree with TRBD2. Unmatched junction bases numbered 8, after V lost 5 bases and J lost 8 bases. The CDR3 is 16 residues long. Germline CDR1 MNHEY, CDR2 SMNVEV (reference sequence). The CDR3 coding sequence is TGTGCCAGCAGTCCTGGACTAGCGGGGGGGTTAGGTACGCAGTATTTT. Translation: CASSPGLAGGLGTQYF.

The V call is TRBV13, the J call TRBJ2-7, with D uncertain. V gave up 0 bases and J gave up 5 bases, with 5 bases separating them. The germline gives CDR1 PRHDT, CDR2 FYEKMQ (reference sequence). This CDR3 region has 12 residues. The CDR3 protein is CASSLGGNEQYF. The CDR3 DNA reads TGTGCCAGCAGCTTAGGGGGGAACGAGCAGTACTTC.

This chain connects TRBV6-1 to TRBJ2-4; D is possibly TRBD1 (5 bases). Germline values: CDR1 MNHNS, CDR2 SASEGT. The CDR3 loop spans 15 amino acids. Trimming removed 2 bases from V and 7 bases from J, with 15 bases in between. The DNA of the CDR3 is TGTGCCAGCAGTGAATTCGCAGGGATTGGGAACATTCAGTACTTC. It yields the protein CASSEFAGIGNIQYF.

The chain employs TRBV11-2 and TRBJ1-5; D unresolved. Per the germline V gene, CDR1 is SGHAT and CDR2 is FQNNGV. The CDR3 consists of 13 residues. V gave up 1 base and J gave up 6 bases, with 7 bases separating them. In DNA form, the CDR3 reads TGTGCCAGCAGCTTAGGTTTTGGTCAGCCCCAGCATTTT. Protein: CASSLGFGQPQHF.

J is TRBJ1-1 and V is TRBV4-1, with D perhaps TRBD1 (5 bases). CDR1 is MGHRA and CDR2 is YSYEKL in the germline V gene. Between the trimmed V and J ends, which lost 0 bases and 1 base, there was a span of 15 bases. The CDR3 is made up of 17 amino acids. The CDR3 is CASSQDHGAGRNTEAFF. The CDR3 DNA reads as TGCGCCAGCAGCCAAGATCATGGGGCAGGGAGGAACACTGAAGCTTTCTTT.

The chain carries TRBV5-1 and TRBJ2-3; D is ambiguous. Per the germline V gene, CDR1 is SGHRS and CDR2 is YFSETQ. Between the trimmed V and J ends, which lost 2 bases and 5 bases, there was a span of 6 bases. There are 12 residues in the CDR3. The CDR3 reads CASSFSLDTQYF. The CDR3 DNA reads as TGCGCCAGCAGCTTTAGTCTAGATACGCAGTATTTT.

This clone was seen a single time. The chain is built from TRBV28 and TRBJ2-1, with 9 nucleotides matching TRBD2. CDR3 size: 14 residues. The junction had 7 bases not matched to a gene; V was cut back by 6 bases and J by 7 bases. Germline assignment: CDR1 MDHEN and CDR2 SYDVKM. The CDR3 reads CASRQGSGGNEQFF. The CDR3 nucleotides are TGTGCCAGCAGACAGGGGAGCGGGGGGAATGAGCAGTTCTTC.

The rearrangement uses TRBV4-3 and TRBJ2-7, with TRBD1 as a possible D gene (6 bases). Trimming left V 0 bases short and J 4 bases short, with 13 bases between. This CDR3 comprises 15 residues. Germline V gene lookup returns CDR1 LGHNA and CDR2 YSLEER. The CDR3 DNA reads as TGCGCCAGCAGCCAAGATGGGCAGGGGCTGTACGAGCAGTACTTC. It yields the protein CASSQDGQGLYEQYF.

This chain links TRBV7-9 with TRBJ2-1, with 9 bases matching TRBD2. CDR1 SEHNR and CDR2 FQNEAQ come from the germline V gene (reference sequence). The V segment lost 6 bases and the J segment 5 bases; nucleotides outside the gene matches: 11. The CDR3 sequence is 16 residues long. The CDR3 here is CASSFPLSGGDNEQFF. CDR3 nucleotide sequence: TGTGCCAGCAGTTTTCCCCTTAGCGGGGGAGACAATGAGCAGTTCTTC.

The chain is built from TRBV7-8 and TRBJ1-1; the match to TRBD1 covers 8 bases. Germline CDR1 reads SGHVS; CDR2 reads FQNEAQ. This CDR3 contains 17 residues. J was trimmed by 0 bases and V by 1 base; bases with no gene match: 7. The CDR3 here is CASSLGQGAGLNTEAFF. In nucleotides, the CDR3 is TGTGCCAGCAGCTTAGGGCAGGGGGCTGGTTTGAACACTGAAGCTTTCTTT.

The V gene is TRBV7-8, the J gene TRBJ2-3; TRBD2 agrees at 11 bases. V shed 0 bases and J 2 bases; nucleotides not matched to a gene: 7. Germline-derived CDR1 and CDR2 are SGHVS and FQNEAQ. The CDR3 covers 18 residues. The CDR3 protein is CASSLASVAGGDTDTQYF. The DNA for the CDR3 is TGTGCCAGCAGCTTAGCCTCGGTAGCGGGGGGGGACACAGATACGCAGTATTTT.

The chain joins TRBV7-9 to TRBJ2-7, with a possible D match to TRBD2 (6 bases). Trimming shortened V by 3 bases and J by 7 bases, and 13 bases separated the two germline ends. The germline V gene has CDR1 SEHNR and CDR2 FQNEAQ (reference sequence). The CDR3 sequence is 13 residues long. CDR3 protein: CASSFRDFGEQYF. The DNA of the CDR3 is TGTGCCAGCAGCTTCCGGGACTTCGGGGAGCAGTACTTC.

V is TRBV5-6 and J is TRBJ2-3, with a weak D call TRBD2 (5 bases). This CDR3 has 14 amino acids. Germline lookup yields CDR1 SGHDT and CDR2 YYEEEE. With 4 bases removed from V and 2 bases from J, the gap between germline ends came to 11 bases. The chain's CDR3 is CASSGWESTDTQYF. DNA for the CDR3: TGTGCCAGCAGCGGGTGGGAGTCCACAGATACGCAGTATTTT.

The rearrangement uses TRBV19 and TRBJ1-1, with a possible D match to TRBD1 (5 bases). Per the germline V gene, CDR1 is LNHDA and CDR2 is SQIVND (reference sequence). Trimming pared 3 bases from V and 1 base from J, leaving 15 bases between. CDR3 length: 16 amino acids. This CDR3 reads CASSIPYEGTNTEAFF. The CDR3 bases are TGTGCCAGTAGTATCCCGTATGAGGGGACGAACACTGAAGCTTTCTTT.

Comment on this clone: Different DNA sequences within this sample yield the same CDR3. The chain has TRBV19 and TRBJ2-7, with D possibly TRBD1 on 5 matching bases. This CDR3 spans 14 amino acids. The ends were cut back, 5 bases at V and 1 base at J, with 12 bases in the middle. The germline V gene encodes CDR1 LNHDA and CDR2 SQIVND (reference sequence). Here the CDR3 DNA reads TGTGCCAGTAGTCCCGGCAGGGCATCCTACGAGCAGTACTTC. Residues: CASSPGRASYEQYF.